This T cell receptor (beta chain) was recorded in a study of shared clonotypes between healthy human individuals (dated by TCRdb to about 2020). Concerning the study at large: Three men and two women, aged 18 to 49 years, made up the cohort. To estimate repertoire size and how much clonotypes are shared between individuals, the study performed deep sequencing of blood TCR repertoires from a few healthy adults. To increase sequencing depth and limit assay-specific biases, TCR repertoire library preparation and sequencing were carried out by different laboratories using diverse techniques. Between about 0.94 and 10 billion PBMCs per donor were obtained by leukapheresis. Per donor, three plates each were used for CD4 naive and CD4 memory, two for CD8 naive, and one for CD8 memory.

For the CD8 naive samples, CD45RO-negative cells were positively selected for CCR7, yielding a CD45RA+CCR7+ population from which TemRA cells were excluded. The donors were healthy, HIV-negative adults with no recently reported acute infections or vaccinations. Only Caucasian adults living in Nashville, Tennessee, USA were represented among the donors. Blood was collected by leukapheresis, and PBMCs were isolated by Ficoll-Histopaque density gradient centrifugation and then cryopreserved in liquid nitrogen vapor phase. Analytical flow cytometry was used to check the purity and quantity of each magnetically sorted T cell population. Genomic DNA was isolated from every sorted fraction and measured by UV absorbance on a Nanodrop 2000c. Regarding this clone: What antigen it recognizes has not been identified. The sample holds no much larger clone one base away, and base qualities are not on file.

Study-level results and caveats: Pairwise subsampling indicated that sequencing depth was expected to affect the degree of clonotype sharing among donors. About 5% of naive CD4, 3.5% of naive CD8, around 2.3% of memory CD4, and about 0.4% of memory CD8 clonotypes were shared across four donors. Even with the large sequencing depth, rarefaction of the sorted-subset datasets indicated that sequencing was incomplete. The genetic and exposure-history diversity represented was limited by the small number of donors. Only blood was sampled, and tissue TCR repertoires likely differ from those in blood. Estimated clonotype richness was generally larger for naive than for memory subsets. Compared with non-shared clonotypes, the clonotypes found in all four sorted-subset donors had higher generation probabilities.

TCR CDR3 regions were amplified from genomic DNA by multiplex PCR using the deep immunoSEQ assay. Genomic DNA extracted from each cell subset was distributed evenly over all wells of several immunoSEQ 96-well plates, and each plate served as one replicate. For sorted subsets, approximately 200 ng of genomic DNA, equivalent to tens of thousands of T cell genomes, went into each replicate PCR. Purified libraries were measured with a Qubit 3.0 fluorometer, size-checked on a Bioanalyzer 2100, and measured again with the KAPA Library Quantification kit. Every immunoSEQ 96-well plate was sequenced on a dedicated single-read 150-cycle Illumina NextSeq 550 flow cell. The study's processing was this. The immunoSEQ output contained only junctional sequences without quality scores, so filtering could not match that applied to full-length reads. Sequences were annotated with PyIR, a Python wrapper for IgBLAST v1.9, using IMGT germline references to assign V/J genes and CDR3. Reads were removed for weak V/J assignments (E-value above 1e-6), missing CDR3, stop codons, out-of-frame junctions, or ambiguous translated residues. V3J clonotypes were defined by identical inferred V gene, J gene, and CDR3 amino acid sequence. The percentage overlap between two repertoires was calculated by dividing the number of shared unique clonotypes by the size of the smaller repertoire. Repertoire richness was assessed with RTK rarefaction, the Chao1 estimator, and Recon v2.1 estimates of unobserved clonotypes. Generation probabilities for all TCRbeta clonotypes obtained by the gDNA method from four donors were computed using OLGA. TCRdb's version of the immuneACCESS table is confined to in-frame rearrangements and falls short of the full clone set. An unresolved V gene accounts for under half of the shortfall where checked; the remainder is of unknown origin. V and J calls and clone size are given by that table; D and trimming were obtained from the DNA. For this sample the table gives about 2,100,000 clones, of which roughly 91% were detected only once. The ten top clones hold more than 1.5% of the sample.

Sequencing was carried out using naive CD8+ T cells from PBMCs. According to the study, the label for this sample's cell subset or site signals: CD45RA+CCR7+. The sequence derives from a man between 18 and 29 years old in good health. Some clones in this sample may be carry-over from other donors' samples.

The CDR3 loop reads CASSLSGQRNQPQHF. The DNA is as follows: TGTGCCAGCAGCTTGTCGGGGCAGCGCAATCAGCCCCAGCATTTT. The rearranged segments are TRBV5-8 and TRBJ1-5; TRBD1 is perhaps the D gene, given 5 matching bases. Trimming costs V 1 base and J 2 bases, and their ends lie 10 bases apart. The CDR3 measures 15 amino acids from cysteine to phenylalanine. Only CDR3 DNA is held: 45 bases, read in frame from base 1. Looking up the germline V gene yields CDR1 SGHTS and CDR2 YDEGEE.